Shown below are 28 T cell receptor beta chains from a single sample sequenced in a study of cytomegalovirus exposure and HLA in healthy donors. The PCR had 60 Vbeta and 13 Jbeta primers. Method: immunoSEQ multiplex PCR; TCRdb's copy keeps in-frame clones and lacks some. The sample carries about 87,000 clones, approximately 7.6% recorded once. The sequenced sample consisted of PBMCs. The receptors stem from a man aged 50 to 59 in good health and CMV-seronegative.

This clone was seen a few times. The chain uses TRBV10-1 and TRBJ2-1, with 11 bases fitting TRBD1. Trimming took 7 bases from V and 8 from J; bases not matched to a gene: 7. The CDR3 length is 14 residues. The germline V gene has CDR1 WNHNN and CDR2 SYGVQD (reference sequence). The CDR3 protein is CASKKGQGADEQFF. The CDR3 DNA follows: TGCGCCAGCAAGAAAGGACAGGGGGCCGATGAGCAGTTCTTC.

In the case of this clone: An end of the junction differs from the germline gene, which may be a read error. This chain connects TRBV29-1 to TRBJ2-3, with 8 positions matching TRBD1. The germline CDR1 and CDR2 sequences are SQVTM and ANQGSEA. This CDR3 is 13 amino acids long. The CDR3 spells CSVEGQGEDTQYF. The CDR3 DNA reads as TGCAGCGTGGAAGGACAGGGAGAAGATACGCAGTATTTT.

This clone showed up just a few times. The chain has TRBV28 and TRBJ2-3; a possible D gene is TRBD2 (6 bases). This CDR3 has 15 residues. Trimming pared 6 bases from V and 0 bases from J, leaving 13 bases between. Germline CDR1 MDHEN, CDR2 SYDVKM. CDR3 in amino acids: CASRIGGGSTDTQYF. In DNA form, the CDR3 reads TGTGCCAGCAGAATCGGTGGGGGGAGCACAGATACGCAGTATTTT.

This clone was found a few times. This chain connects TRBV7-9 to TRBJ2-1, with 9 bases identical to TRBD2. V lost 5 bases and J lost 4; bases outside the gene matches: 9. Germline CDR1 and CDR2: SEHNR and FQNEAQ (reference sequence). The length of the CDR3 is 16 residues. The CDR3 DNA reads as TGTGCCAGCAGCGGGATAGCGGGAGACTTGTACAATGAGCAGTTCTTC. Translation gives CASSGIAGDLYNEQFF.

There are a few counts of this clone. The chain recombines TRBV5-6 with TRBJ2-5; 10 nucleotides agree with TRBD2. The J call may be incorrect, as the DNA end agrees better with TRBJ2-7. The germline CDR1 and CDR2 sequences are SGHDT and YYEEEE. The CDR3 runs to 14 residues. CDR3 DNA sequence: TGTGCCAGCAGCCCTAGCGGGAGAAATTACGAGCAGTACTTC. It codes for CASSPSGRNYEQYF.

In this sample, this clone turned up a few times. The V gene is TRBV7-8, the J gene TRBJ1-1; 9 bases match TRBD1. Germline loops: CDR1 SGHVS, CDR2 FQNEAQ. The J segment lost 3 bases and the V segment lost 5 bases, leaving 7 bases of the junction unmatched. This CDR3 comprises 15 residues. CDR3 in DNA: TGTGCCAGCAGCACGGGACAGGGACTATACACTGAAGCTTTCTTT. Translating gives CASSTGQGLYTEAFF. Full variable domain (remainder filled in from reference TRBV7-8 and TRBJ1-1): GAGVSQSPRYKVAKRGQDVALRCDPISGHVSLFWYQQALGQGPEFLTYFQNEAQLDKSGLPSDRFFAERPEGSVSTLKIQRTQQEDSAVYLCASSTGQGLYTEAFFGQGTRLTVV.

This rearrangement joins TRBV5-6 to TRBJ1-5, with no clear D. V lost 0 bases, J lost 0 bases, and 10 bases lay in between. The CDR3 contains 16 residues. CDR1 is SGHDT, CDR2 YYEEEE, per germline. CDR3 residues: CASSLGGGYSNQPQHF. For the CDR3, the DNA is TGTGCCAGCAGCTTGGGGGGAGGGTATAGCAATCAGCCCCAGCATTTT.

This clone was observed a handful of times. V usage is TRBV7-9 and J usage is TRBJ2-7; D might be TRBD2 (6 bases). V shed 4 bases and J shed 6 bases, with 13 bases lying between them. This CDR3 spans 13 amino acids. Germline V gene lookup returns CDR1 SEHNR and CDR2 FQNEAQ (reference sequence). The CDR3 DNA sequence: TGTGCCAGCAGCTCCGTGGGGGGAAGCGAGCAGTACTTC. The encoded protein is CASSSVGGSEQYF.

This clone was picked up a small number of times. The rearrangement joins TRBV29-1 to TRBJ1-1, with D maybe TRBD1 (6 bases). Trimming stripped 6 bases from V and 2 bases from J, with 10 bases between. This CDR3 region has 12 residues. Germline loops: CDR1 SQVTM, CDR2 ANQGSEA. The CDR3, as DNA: TGCAGCGTCCAACAGGGAAACACTGAAGCTTTCTTT. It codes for CSVQQGNTEAFF. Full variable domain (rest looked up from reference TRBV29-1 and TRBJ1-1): SAVISQKPSRDICQRGTSLTIQCQVDSQVTMMFWYRQQPGQSLTLIATANQGSEATYESGFVIDKFPISRPNLTFSTLTVSNMSPEDSSIYLCSVQQGNTEAFFGQGTRLTVV.

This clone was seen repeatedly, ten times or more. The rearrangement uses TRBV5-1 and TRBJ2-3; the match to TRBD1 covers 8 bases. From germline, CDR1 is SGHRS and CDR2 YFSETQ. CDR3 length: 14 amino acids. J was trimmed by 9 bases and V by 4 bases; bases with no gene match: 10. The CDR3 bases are TGCGCCAGCAGCAAAGGGACAGGAGGTTTAACGCAGTATTTT. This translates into CASSKGTGGLTQYF.

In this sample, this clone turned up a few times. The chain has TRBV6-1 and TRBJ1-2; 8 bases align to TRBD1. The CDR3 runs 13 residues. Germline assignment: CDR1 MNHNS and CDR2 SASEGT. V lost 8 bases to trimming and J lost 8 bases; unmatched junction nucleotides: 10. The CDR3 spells CASGPDRGWGYTF. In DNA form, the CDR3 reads TGTGCCAGCGGACCCGACAGGGGATGGGGCTACACCTTC.

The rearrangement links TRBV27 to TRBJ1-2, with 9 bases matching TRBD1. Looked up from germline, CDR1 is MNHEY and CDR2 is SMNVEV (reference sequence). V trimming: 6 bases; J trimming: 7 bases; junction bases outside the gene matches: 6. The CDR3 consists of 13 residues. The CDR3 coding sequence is TGTGCCAGCAGGTCCGGACAGGGGTTTGGCTACACCTTC. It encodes CASRSGQGFGYTF.

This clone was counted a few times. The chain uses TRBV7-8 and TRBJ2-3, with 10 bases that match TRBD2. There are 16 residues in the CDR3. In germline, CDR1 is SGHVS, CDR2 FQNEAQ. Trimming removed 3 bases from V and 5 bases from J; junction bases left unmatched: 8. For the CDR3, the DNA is TGTGCCAGCAGCTTTTTAAGCGGGGGGGGGCAAGATACGCAGTATTTT. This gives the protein CASSFLSGGGQDTQYF.

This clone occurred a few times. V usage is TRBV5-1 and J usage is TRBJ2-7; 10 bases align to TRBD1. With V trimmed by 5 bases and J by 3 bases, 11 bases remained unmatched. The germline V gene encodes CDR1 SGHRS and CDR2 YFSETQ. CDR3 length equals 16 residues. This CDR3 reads CASRQNSDRGFYEQYF. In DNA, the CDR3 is TGCGCCAGCAGACAGAATTCGGACAGGGGGTTCTACGAGCAGTACTTC.

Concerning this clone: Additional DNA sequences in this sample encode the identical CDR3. CDR3 in DNA: TGTGCCAGCAGCCAAGGGGATCAGCCCCAGCATTTT. It is translated as CASSQGDQPQHF. The rearrangement links TRBV7-9 to TRBJ1-5; D perhaps matches TRBD1 (5 bases). Germline CDR1 SEHNR, CDR2 FQNEAQ (reference sequence). The CDR3 runs to 12 residues. With 5 bases removed from V and 5 bases from J, the gap between germline ends came to 7 bases.

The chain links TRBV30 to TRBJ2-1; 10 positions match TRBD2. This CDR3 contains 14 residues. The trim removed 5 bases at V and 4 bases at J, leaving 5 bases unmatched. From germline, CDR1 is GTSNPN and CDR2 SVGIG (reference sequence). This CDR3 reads CAWVGLAAYNEQFF. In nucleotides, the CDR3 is TGTGCCTGGGTAGGACTAGCGGCGTACAATGAGCAGTTCTTC.

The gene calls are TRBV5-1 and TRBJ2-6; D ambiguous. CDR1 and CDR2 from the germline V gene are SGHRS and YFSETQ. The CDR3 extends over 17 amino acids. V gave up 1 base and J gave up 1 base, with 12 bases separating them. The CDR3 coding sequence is TGCGCCAGCAGCTTGCAGGCCCTGAGATCTGGGGCCAACGTCCTGACTTTC. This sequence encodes CASSLQALRSGANVLTF.

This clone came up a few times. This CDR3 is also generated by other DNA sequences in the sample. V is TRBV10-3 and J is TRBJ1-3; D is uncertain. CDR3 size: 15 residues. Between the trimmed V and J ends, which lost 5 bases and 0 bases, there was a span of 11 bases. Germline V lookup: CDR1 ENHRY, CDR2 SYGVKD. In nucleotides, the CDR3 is TGTGCCATCAGTAGCACAAGAGGCTCTGGAAACACCATATATTTT. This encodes CAISSTRGSGNTIYF.

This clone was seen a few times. The CDR3 DNA reads TGTGCCAGCAGCTTGGATTTAGGGGGGGGTGAGCAGTTCTTC. Protein sequence: CASSLDLGGGEQFF. The rearrangement links TRBV5-4 to TRBJ2-1; a weak D match, TRBD2 (7 bases). This CDR3 has 14 amino acids. Trimming cost V 0 bases and J 9 bases, with 13 bases left between them. Per the germline V gene, CDR1 is SGHNT and CDR2 is YYREEE (reference sequence).

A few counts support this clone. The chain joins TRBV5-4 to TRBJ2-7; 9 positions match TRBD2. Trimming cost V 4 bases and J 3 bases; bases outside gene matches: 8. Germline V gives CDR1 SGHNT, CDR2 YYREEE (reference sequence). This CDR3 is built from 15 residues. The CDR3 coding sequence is TGTGCCAGCAGCACCGTAGCGGGAGAACTCTACGAGCAGTACTTC. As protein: CASSTVAGELYEQYF.

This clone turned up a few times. The CDR3 DNA reads TGTGCCATCAGTGAGTCCCCGGGACTCGGGTCTGGCTACACCTTC. Translating it yields CAISESPGLGSGYTF. The V gene is TRBV10-3, the J gene TRBJ1-2; D is perhaps TRBD1 (5 bases). V gave up 0 bases and J gave up 7 bases, with 15 bases separating them. Germline V gene data show CDR1 as ENHRY and CDR2 as SYGVKD. This CDR3 is built from 15 residues.

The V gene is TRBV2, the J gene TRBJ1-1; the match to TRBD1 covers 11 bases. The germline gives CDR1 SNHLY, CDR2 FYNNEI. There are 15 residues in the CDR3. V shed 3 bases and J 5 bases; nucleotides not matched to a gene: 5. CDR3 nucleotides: TGTGCCAGCAGTGACAGGACAGGGGGCTCGACTGAAGCTTTCTTT. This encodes CASSDRTGGSTEAFF.

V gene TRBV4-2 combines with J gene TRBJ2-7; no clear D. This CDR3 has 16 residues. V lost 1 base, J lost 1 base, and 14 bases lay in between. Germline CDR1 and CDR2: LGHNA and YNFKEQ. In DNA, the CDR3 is TGTGCCAGCAGCCAAGGCGCCTCTGTAGCTTCCTACGAGCAGTACTTC. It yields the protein CASSQGASVASYEQYF.

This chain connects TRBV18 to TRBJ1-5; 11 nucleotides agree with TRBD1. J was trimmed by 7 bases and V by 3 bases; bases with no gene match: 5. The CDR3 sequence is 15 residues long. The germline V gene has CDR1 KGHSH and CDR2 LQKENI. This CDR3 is CASSPGQGARQPQHF. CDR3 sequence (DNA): TGTGCCAGCTCACCTGGACAGGGGGCAAGGCAGCCCCAGCATTTT.

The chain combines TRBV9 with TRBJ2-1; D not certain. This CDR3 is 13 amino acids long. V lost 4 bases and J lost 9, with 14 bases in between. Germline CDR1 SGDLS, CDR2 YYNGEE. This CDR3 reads CASSPRVVGEQFF. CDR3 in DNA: TGTGCCAGCAGCCCCCGCGTCGTTGGTGAGCAGTTCTTC.

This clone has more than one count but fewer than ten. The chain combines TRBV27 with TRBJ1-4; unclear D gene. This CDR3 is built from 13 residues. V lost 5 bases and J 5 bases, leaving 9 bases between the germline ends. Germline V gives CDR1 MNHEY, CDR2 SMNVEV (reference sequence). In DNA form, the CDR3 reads TGTGCCAGCAGTCAAGACACGAATGAAAAACTGTTTTTT. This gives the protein CASSQDTNEKLFF.

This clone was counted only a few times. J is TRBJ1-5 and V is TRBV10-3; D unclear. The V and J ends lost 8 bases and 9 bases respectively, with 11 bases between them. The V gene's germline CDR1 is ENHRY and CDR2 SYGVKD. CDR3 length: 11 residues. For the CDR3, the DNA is TGTGCCATCGGGCCCGAATCGCCCCAGCATTTT. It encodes CAIGPESPQHF.

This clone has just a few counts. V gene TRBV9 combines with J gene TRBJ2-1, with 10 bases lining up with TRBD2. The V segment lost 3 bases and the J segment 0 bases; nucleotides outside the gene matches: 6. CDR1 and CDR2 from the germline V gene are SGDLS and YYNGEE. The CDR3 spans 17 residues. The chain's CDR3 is CASSARIAGGSYNEQFF. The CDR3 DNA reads TGTGCCAGCAGCGCACGTATAGCGGGGGGCTCCTACAATGAGCAGTTCTTC.